This TCR beta chain comes out of a study of blood T cell repertoires in COVID-19. TCRdb's copy holds only in-frame clones and misses some; the assay was immunoSEQ multiplex PCR. The sample has some 230,000 clones, 80% to 85% seen once. This receptor was taken from a woman younger than 45 who had recovered from COVID-19. Input material: peripheral blood.

For the CDR3, the DNA is TGTGCTAGTGGTTTGGTAAGGGGCGAAGCTTTCTTT. Translated, it gives CASGLVRGEAFF. J is TRBJ1-1 and V is TRBV12-5, with D possibly matching TRBD1 (5 bases). V was clipped by 0 bases and J by 8 bases, with 7 bases between them. CDR3 length: 12 amino acids. Germline lookup yields CDR1 LGHNT and CDR2 FRNRAP.